This T cell receptor (beta chain) was found in a study of T-cell memory formation after mild COVID-19. General study findings and limits: Contracting CD4+ clones sat mainly in CM and EM; CD8+ in EMRA. Memory cells collected pre-infection included some clones that later responded, suggesting cross-reactive memory joined. What remained unconfirmed was the SARS-CoV-2 specificity of second-wave clones peaking on day 37.

A word on this clonotype: Its specificity is unknown.

After removal of 5 bases from V and 3 bases from J, the junction contained 8 bases not matched to a gene. Germline V gene data show CDR1 as SNHLY and CDR2 as FYNNEI. This CDR3 has 16 amino acids. Researchers used 5'RACE with constant-segment primers to make TCR alpha and TCR beta cDNA libraries that carry sample barcodes and UMIs. TCRdb re-derived calls from the 5' RACE reads in MiXCR, one entry per CDR3 protein. The repertoire holds hundreds of thousands of distinct CDR3 sequences, with roughly an eighth as singletons. V gene TRBV2 combines with J gene TRBJ1-4; TRBD1 matches at 8 bases. The sequencing sample was made of PBMCs or a T cell subset sorted from them (not recorded which). The TCR comes from a young man who had mild COVID-19 (a few samples of this study predate the infection). Cell type and time point are not known. The CDR3 loop reads CASSLRTGHANEKLFF. CDR3 in DNA: TGTGCCAGCAGTTTACGGACAGGGCATGCTAATGAAAAACTGTTTTTT.